This paragraph covers one TCR beta chain sequence. The entry originates in a study of blood T cell repertoires in COVID-19. About the research overall: Samples of COVID-19 (acute and convalescent) were obtained from the United States, Italy and Spain. Sources were T cells, B-cell-depleted T cells, or PBMCs; the material itself was cDNA or gDNA.

Per the germline V gene, CDR1 is MNHEY and CDR2 is SMNVEV (reference sequence). V lost 5 bases, J lost 4 bases, and 8 bases stayed unmatched. The CDR3 is 15 residues long. The table came from immunoSEQ multiplex PCR; TCRdb's copy has only in-frame clones and leaves some out. The sample records over 350,000 clones, approximately 90% being singletons. The source is a woman aged 30 to 39 with acute or convalescent COVID-19. The sample consisted of peripheral blood. The J gene is TRBJ2-7, the V gene TRBV27; TRBD1 matches at 10 bases. For the CDR3, the DNA is TGTGCCAGCAGTGACCGGGACAGGGGACCTTACGAGCAGTACTTC. This gives the protein CASSDRDRGPYEQYF.